These T cell receptor beta chains were read from a single sample in a study of beta chain features in type 1 diabetes. TCRdb's copy holds only in-frame clones and misses some; the assay was immunoSEQ multiplex PCR. The sample holds a few hundred thousand clones, roughly 9.8% seen once. The material sequenced was central memory CD4+ T cells from blood. The receptor source for this set is a young man with type 1 diabetes. The CDR3 runs from the conserved cysteine through the conserved F or W. The order of the fields is V gene, CDR3 length, clone size, D gene, J gene, CDR3 protein, CDR3 DNA. The D gene is left open where the match is weak. Size is stated for part of the rows, as once, few or many counts, or as a class when the clone is expanded.

v_gene: TRBV25-1
len: 13
abundance: many
d_gene: TRBD1
j_gene: TRBJ2-1
CDR3aa: CASSRTGDNEQFF
CDR3nt: TGTGCCAGCAGCAGGACAGGGGACAATGAGCAGTTCTTC

v_gene: TRBV7-2
len: 14
abundance: few
d_gene: .
j_gene: TRBJ2-5
CDR3aa: CASSRARTSETQYF
CDR3nt: TGTGCCAGCAGCCGCGCTAGAACCTCAGAGACCCAGTACTTC

v_gene: TRBV7-7
len: 16
abundance: many
d_gene: TRBD1
j_gene: TRBJ1-2
CDR3aa: CASSLPGTGMNYGYTF
CDR3nt: TGTGCCAGCAGCTTGCCCGGGACAGGGATGAACTATGGCTACACCTTC

v_gene: TRBV2
len: 14
abundance: .
d_gene: TRBD1
j_gene: TRBJ2-3
CDR3aa: CASSDKSGGDTQYF
CDR3nt: TGTGCCAGCAGTGACAAGTCAGGGGGCGATACGCAGTATTTT

v_gene: TRBV5-1
len: 15
abundance: .
d_gene: TRBD1
j_gene: TRBJ2-1
CDR3aa: CASSSGTGGYNEQFF
CDR3nt: TGCGCCAGCAGCTCTGGGACAGGGGGATACAATGAGCAGTTCTTC

v_gene: TRBV7-2
len: 15
abundance: .
d_gene: TRBD2
j_gene: TRBJ2-7
CDR3aa: CASSISGSLPYEQYF
CDR3nt: TGTGCCAGCAGCATTAGCGGGAGTCTGCCCTACGAGCAGTACTTC

v_gene: TRBV4-1
len: 18
abundance: few
d_gene: .
j_gene: TRBJ1-4
CDR3aa: CASSQSGGAGVADEKLFF
CDR3nt: TGCGCCAGCAGCCAAAGTGGAGGGGCGGGGGTTGCCGATGAAAAACTGTTTTTT

v_gene: TRBV18
len: 14
abundance: .
d_gene: TRBD1
j_gene: TRBJ1-6
CDR3aa: CASSPGQGESPLHF
CDR3nt: TGTGCCAGCTCACCGGGACAGGGGGAATCACCCCTCCACTTT

v_gene: TRBV5-4
len: 14
abundance: few
d_gene: .
j_gene: TRBJ1-1
CDR3aa: CASSFDRGGTEAFF
CDR3nt: TGTGCCAGCAGCTTTGATCGAGGAGGCACTGAAGCTTTCTTT

v_gene: TRBV5-1
len: 16
abundance: few
d_gene: .
j_gene: TRBJ2-3
CDR3aa: CASSIPTSTSTDTQYF
CDR3nt: TGCGCCAGCAGCATCCCCACAAGCACTAGCACAGATACGCAGTATTTT